This TCR beta chain was recovered during a study of T-cell memory formation after mild COVID-19. For the study at large: For the most part, TCR clusters were specific to one donor.

On this clonotype: Its antigen remains unidentified.

Germline assignment: CDR1 LGHDT and CDR2 YNNKEL (reference sequence). V gave up 4 bases and J gave up 8 bases, with 11 bases separating them. This CDR3 is 12 amino acids long. Overall study results and limits: CD4+ contracting clones were mainly CM and EM; CD8+ ones, EMRA. Day 15 to 85 contracting clones showed balanced CD4/CD8; day 15 to 37 expanders favored CD4+.

Constant-segment primers were used for 5'RACE, and the resulting TCR alpha and TCR beta cDNA libraries carried sample barcodes and UMIs. Each CDR3 protein gets one entry after TCRdb re-called the 5' RACE reads with MiXCR. This table has hundreds of thousands of distinct CDR3 sequences, 25% to 30% appearing once. The sequencing sample was made of PBMCs or a T cell subset sorted from them (not recorded which). This sequence was found in an adult woman who had mild COVID-19 (a few samples of this study predate the infection). Cell type and time point are not known. This rearrangement joins TRBV3-1 to TRBJ1-2, with no clear D. CDR3 sequence: CASSLAELGYTF. CDR3 nucleotides: TGTGCCAGCAGCCTTGCGGAGTTAGGCTACACCTTC.